This T cell receptor (beta chain) derives from a study of graft-versus-host responses after intestinal transplantation. On this clone: Its cognate antigen is unknown.

Libraries were prepared by immunoSEQ multiplex PCR; TCRdb keeps only in-frame clonotypes and omits some of them. Among tens of thousands of clones, around 89% were seen once, and the ten largest hold 0.5% to 0.8%. The trim removed 3 bases at V and 7 bases at J, leaving 7 bases unmatched. The germline CDR1 and CDR2 sequences are SEHNR and FQNEAQ (reference sequence). The CDR3 length is 16 residues. Sequenced material: unstimulated CD4+ T cells sorted from spleen or lymph node cells, taken before transplant. V usage is TRBV7-9 and J usage is TRBJ2-1; 12 positions match TRBD2. The clonotype was recovered from a human donor who was the organ donor for an intestinal transplant. The CDR3 loop reads CASSFSLAGGQNEQFF. As DNA, the CDR3 is TGTGCCAGCAGCTTTTCCCTAGCGGGAGGGCAGAATGAGCAGTTCTTC.